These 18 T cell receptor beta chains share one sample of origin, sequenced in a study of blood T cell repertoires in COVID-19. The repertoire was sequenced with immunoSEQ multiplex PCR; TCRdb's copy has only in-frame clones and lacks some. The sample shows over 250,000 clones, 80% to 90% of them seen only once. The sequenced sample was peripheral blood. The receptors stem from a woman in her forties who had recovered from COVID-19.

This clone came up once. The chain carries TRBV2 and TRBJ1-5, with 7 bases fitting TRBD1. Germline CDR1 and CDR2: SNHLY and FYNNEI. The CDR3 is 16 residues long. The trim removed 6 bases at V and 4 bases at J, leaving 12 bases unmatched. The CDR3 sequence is CASRDLGQEKNQPQHF. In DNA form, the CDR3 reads TGTGCCAGCAGGGACTTAGGACAGGAAAAGAATCAGCCCCAGCATTTT.

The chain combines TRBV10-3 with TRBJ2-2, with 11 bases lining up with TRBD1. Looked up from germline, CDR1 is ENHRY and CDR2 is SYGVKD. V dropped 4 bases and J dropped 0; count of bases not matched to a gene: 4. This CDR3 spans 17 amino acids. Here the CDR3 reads CAISGPGQGANTGELFF. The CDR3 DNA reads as TGTGCCATCAGTGGACCGGGACAGGGGGCGAACACCGGGGAGCTGTTTTTT.

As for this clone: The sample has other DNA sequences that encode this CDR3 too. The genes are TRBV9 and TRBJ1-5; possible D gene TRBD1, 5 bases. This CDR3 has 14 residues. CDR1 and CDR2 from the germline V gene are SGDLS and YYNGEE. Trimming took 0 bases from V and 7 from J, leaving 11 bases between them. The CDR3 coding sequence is TGTGCCAGCAGCGTAGGGGGGGGAAACCAGCCCCAGCATTTT. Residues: CASSVGGGNQPQHF.

The CDR3 sequence is CASSLLTTGSHNQPQHF. CDR3 DNA sequence: TGTGCCAGCAGCTTGTTAACGACAGGGAGTCACAATCAGCCCCAGCATTTT. This chain joins TRBV5-8 and TRBJ1-5; TRBD1 aligns across 7 bases. V lost 1 base and J lost 3; bases outside the gene matches: 10. The CDR3 runs to 17 residues. Per the germline V gene, CDR1 is SGHTS and CDR2 is YDEGEE.

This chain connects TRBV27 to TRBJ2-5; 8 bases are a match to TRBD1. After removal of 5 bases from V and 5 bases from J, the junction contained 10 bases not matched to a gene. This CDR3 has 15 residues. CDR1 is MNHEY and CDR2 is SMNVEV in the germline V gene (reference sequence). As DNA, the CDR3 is TGTGCCAGCAGTCCGAGGACAGGGTTTGAGGAGACCCAGTACTTC. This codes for CASSPRTGFEETQYF.

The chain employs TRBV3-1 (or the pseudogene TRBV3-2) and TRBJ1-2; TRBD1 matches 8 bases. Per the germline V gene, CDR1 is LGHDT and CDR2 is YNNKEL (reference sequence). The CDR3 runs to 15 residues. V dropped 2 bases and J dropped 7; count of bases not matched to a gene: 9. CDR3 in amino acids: CASSQIGQGPRGYTF. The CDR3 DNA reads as TGTGCCAGCAGCCAAATCGGACAGGGCCCCCGTGGCTACACCTTC.

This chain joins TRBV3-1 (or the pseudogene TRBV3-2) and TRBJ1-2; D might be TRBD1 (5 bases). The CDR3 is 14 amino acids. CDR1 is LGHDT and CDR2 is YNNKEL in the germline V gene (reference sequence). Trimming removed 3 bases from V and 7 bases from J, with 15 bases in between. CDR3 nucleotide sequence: TGTGCCAGCAGCCATGGTCCATTTAGGGGTGGCTACACCTTC. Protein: CASSHGPFRGGYTF.

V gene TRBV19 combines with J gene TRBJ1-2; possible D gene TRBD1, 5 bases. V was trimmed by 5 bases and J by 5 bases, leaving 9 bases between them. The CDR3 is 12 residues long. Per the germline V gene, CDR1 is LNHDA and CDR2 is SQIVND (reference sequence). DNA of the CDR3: TGTGCCAGTAGTGACAGTGTTTATGGCTACACCTTC. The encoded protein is CASSDSVYGYTF.

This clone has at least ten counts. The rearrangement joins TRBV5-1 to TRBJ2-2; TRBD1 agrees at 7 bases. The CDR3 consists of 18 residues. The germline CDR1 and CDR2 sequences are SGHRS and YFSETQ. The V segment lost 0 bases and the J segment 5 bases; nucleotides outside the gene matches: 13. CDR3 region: CASSLAIGGSEVTGELFF. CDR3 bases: TGCGCCAGCAGCTTGGCCATAGGGGGCTCTGAAGTAACCGGGGAGCTGTTTTTT.

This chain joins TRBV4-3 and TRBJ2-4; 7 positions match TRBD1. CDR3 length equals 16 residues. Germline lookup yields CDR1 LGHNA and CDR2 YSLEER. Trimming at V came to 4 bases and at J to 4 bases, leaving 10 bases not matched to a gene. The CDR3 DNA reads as TGCGCCAGCAGCCGAAATTCCGAACAGGGGAAAAACATTCAGTACTTC. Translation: CASSRNSEQGKNIQYF.

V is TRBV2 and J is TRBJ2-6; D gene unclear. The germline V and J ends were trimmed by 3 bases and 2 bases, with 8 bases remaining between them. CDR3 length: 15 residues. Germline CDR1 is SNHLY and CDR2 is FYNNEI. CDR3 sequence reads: CASSDKLPGANVLTF. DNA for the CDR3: TGTGCCAGCAGTGACAAGCTTCCTGGGGCCAACGTCCTGACTTTC.

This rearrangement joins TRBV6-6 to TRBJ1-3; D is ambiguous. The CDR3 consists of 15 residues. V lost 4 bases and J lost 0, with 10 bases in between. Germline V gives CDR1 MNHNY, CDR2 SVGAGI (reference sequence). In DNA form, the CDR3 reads TGTGCCAGCAGTTCAGGTCCTAACTCTGGAAACACCATATATTTT. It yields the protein CASSSGPNSGNTIYF.

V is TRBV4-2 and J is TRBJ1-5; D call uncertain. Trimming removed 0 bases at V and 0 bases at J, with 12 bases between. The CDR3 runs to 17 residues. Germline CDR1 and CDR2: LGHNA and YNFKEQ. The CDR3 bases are TGTGCCAGCAGCCAAGACAAGAACCCCTATAGCAATCAGCCCCAGCATTTT. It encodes CASSQDKNPYSNQPQHF.

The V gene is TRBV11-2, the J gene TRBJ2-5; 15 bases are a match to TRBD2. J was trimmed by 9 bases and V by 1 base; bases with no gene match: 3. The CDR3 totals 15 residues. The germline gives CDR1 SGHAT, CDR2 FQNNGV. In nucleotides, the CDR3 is TGTGCCAGCAGCTTAGGGACTAGCGGGGGGGTTGCCCAGTACTTC. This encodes CASSLGTSGGVAQYF.

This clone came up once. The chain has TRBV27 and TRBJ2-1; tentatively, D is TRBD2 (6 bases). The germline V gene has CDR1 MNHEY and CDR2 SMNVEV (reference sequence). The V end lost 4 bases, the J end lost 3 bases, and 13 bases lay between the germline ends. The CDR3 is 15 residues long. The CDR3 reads CASSWGVPLYNEQFF. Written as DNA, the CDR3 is TGTGCCAGCAGTTGGGGGGTCCCCCTCTACAATGAGCAGTTCTTC.

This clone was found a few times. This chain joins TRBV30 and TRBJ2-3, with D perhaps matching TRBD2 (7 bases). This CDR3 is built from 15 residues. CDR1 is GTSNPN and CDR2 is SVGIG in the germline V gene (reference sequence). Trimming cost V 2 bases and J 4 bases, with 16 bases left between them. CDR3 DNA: TGTGCCTGGAGTAGGGGGGGAACCTGGGCAGATACGCAGTATTTT. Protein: CAWSRGGTWADTQYF.

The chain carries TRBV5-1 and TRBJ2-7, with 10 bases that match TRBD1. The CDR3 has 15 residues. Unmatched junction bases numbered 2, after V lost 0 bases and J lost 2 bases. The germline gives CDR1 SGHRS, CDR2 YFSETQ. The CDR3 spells CASSLAGTGAYEQYF. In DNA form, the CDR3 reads TGCGCCAGCAGCTTGGCCGGGACAGGGGCCTACGAGCAGTACTTC.

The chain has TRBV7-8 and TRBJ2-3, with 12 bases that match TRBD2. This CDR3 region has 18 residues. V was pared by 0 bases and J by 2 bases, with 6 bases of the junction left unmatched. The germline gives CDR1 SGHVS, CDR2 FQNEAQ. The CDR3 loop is CASSLARASGGDTDTQYF. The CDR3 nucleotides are TGTGCCAGCAGCTTAGCGCGGGCTAGCGGGGGGGACACAGATACGCAGTATTTT.